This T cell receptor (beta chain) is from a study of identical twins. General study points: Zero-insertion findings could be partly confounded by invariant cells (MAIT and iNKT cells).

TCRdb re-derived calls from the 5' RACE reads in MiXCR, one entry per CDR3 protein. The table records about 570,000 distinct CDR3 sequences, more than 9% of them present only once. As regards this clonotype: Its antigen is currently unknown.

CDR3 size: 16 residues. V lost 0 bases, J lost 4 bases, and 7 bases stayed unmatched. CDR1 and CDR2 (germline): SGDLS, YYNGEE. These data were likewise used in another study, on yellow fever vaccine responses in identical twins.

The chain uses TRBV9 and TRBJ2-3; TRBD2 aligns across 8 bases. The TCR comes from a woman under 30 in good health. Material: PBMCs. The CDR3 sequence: CASSVEAGGLSDTQYF. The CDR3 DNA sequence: TGTGCCAGCAGCGTAGAGGCGGGGGGTTTGTCAGATACGCAGTATTTT. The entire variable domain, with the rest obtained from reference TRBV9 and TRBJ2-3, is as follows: DSGVTQTPKHLITATGQRVTLRCSPRSGDLSVYWYQQSLDQGLQFLIQYYNGEERAKGNILERFSAQQFPDLHSELNLSSLELGDSALYFCASSVEAGGLSDTQYFGPGTRLTVL.